What follows are 27 T cell receptor beta chains derived from one specimen sequenced in a study of T cell responses to AZD1222 COVID-19 vaccine. Here immunoSEQ multiplex PCR was the method, and the copy in TCRdb shows in-frame clones only, minus some. This repertoire shows fewer than 120,000 clones, nearly 90% found once; its top ten account for around 3%. The sample here was peripheral blood, taken on day 0 of AZD1222 vaccination. These receptors were collected from an adult in good health.

The chain has TRBV30 and TRBJ1-2; 8 positions match TRBD1. The CDR3 extends over 14 amino acids. Germline V lookup: CDR1 GTSNPN, CDR2 SVGIG (reference sequence). V shed 2 bases, J shed 4 bases, and the junction held 6 bases outside the gene matches. CDR3 in amino acids: CAWSTTGVGYGYTF. CDR3 sequence (DNA): TGTGCCTGGAGTACGACAGGGGTAGGCTATGGCTACACCTTC. The variable domain in full, with the rest retrieved from reference TRBV30 and TRBJ1-2, is SQTIHQWPATLVQPVGSPLSLECTVEGTSNPNLYWYRQAAGRGLQLLFYSVGIGQISSEVPQNLSASRPQDRQFILSSKKLLLSDSGFYLCAWSTTGVGYGYTFGSGTRLTVV.

J is TRBJ2-1 and V is TRBV28, with TRBD2 matching 11 bases. The germline V gene has CDR1 MDHEN and CDR2 SYDVKM. Trimming at V came to 4 bases and at J to 7 bases, leaving 9 bases not matched to a gene. The CDR3 loop spans 16 amino acids. The CDR3 DNA reads TGTGCCAGCAGTTCTCGACTAGCGGGGAGAGGAAATGAGCAGTTCTTC. It translates to CASSSRLAGRGNEQFF.

V usage is TRBV15 and J usage is TRBJ2-2, with D uncertain. This CDR3 comprises 14 residues. V shed 2 bases and J shed 6 bases, with 10 bases lying between them. Per germline, CDR1 LNHNV and CDR2 YYDKDF (reference sequence). The CDR3 DNA is TGTGCCACCAGCAGACCGTTAGGAGCCGGGGAGCTGTTTTTT. Translation: CATSRPLGAGELFF.

The chain employs TRBV3-1 (or the pseudogene TRBV3-2) and TRBJ1-5; D uncertain. The V and J ends lost 1 base and 2 bases respectively, with 9 bases between them. This CDR3 has 15 amino acids. The germline CDR1 and CDR2 sequences are LGHDT and YNNKEL (reference sequence). Here the CDR3 reads CASSQASGGNQPQHF. In DNA form, the CDR3 reads TGTGCCAGCAGCCAAGCCTCTGGGGGCAATCAGCCCCAGCATTTT.

The J gene is TRBJ1-5, the V gene TRBV28, with D unresolved. Germline values: CDR1 MDHEN, CDR2 SYDVKM. V lost 4 bases, J lost 10 bases, and 11 bases lay in between. The CDR3 covers 12 residues. This chain's CDR3 is CASSSPVDPQHF. The CDR3 nucleotides are TGTGCCAGCAGTTCTCCAGTAGACCCCCAGCATTTT.

CDR3 residues: CASSLGTSPTGGYTF. The CDR3 DNA reads as TGTGCCAGCAGCTTAGGGACATCCCCGACTGGGGGCTACACCTTC. This rearrangement joins TRBV7-9 to TRBJ1-2, with D perhaps matching TRBD1 (5 bases). Trimming removed 1 base from V and 8 bases from J, with 17 bases in between. Germline V lookup: CDR1 SEHNR, CDR2 FQNEAQ (reference sequence). The CDR3 is made up of 15 amino acids.

Note on this clone: Different DNA sequences within this sample yield the same CDR3. The chain is built from TRBV7-9 and TRBJ1-1; 8 bases agree with TRBD1. Germline trimming cut 4 bases from V and 2 bases from J; bases unmatched to any gene: 3. Germline V gives CDR1 SEHNR, CDR2 FQNEAQ (reference sequence). The CDR3 loop spans 14 amino acids. The CDR3 is CASSSGQGNTEAFF. The CDR3 DNA reads TGTGCCAGCAGCTCCGGACAGGGCAACACTGAAGCTTTCTTT.

In DNA, the CDR3 is TGTGCCATCAGTGGGACAGGGGAGGCCTATGGCTACACCTTC. Protein sequence: CAISGTGEAYGYTF. The chain joins TRBV10-3 to TRBJ1-2; TRBD1 matches 9 bases. The V segment lost 4 bases and the J segment 4 bases; nucleotides outside the gene matches: 4. The CDR3 covers 14 residues. Germline CDR1 reads ENHRY; CDR2 reads SYGVKD.

J is TRBJ2-7 and V is TRBV21-1; TRBD1, the D gene given by the table, was not confirmed from the DNA. TRBV21-1 is labeled a pseudogene. This CDR3 has 14 residues. CDR3 in amino acids: CASSLGDRPYEQYF. For the CDR3, the DNA is TGTGCCAGCAGCCTGGGGGACAGACCTTACGAGCAGTACTTC.

Note on this clone: The junction does not match germline at one end; this may be a read error. This chain links TRBV19 with TRBJ2-1; D is possibly TRBD1 or TRBD2 (5 bases each). This CDR3 spans 14 amino acids. CDR1 is LNHDA, CDR2 SQIVND, per germline (reference sequence). This CDR3 reads CASSIISGTLFLVF. In nucleotides, the CDR3 is TGTGCCAGTAGTATCATATCCGGGACCCTTTTTTTGGTCTTC.

In its sample, this clone was seen a few times. This chain connects TRBV19 to TRBJ1-1; 10 bases fit TRBD1. The CDR3 runs 15 residues. The V gene's germline CDR1 is LNHDA and CDR2 SQIVND (reference sequence). Unmatched junction bases numbered 9, after V lost 5 bases and J lost 6 bases. The CDR3 spells CASSWDRGGRAEAFF. Written as DNA, the CDR3 is TGTGCCAGTAGTTGGGACAGGGGAGGAAGAGCTGAAGCTTTCTTT.

In this sample, this clone turned up once. The chain combines TRBV24-1 with TRBJ2-7; D possibly uses TRBD1 or TRBD2 (5 bases each). The CDR3 spans 16 residues. The V end lost 3 bases, the J end lost 0 bases, and 14 bases lay between the germline ends. Per the germline V gene, CDR1 is KGHDR and CDR2 is SFDVKD. The CDR3 loop is CATSDKSGTGSYEQYF. The CDR3 region has the DNA TGTGCCACCAGTGATAAATCCGGGACGGGCTCCTACGAGCAGTACTTC.

The V gene is TRBV4-2, the J gene TRBJ1-5; TRBD1 agrees at 7 bases. CDR3 length: 14 residues. The junction had 7 bases not matched to a gene; V was cut back by 5 bases and J by 6 bases. Germline CDR1 and CDR2: LGHNA and YNFKEQ. The CDR3 DNA sequence: TGTGCCAGCAGCTCGGAAGGGGGCACTCAGCCCCAGCATTTT. Protein sequence: CASSSEGGTQPQHF.

This clone was observed a few times. The CDR3 loop reads CASSTGTFQPQHF. CDR3 DNA: TGTGCCAGTAGTACGGGGACCTTTCAACCCCAGCATTTT. V usage is TRBV19 and J usage is TRBJ1-5; maybe TRBD1 (5 bases). Between the trimmed V and J ends, which lost 4 bases and 10 bases, there was a span of 14 bases. The CDR3 consists of 13 residues. Germline CDR1 reads LNHDA; CDR2 reads SQIVND (reference sequence).

This rearrangement joins TRBV14 to TRBJ1-1, with D perhaps matching TRBD1 (6 bases). The V and J ends lost 6 bases and 2 bases respectively, with 19 bases between them. The germline gives CDR1 SGHDN, CDR2 FVKESK. This CDR3 spans 16 amino acids. The CDR3 sequence: CASRIQEGGDNTEAFF. The CDR3 bases are TGTGCCAGCAGGATTCAAGAGGGGGGGGATAACACTGAAGCTTTCTTT.

The chain is built from TRBV19 and TRBJ2-7; possibly TRBD1 for D (7 bases). Germline CDR1 LNHDA, CDR2 SQIVND (reference sequence). V lost 7 bases and J 1 base, leaving 20 bases between the germline ends. CDR3 size: 16 residues. The CDR3 nucleotides are TGTGCCAGTACCCCACAGGGGCGGGGTCAATCCTACGAGCAGTACTTC. Its protein is CASTPQGRGQSYEQYF.

The chain couples TRBV20-1 to TRBJ1-1, with D perhaps matching TRBD1 (6 bases). This CDR3 has 15 residues. Per the germline V gene, CDR1 is DFQATT and CDR2 is SNEGSKA (reference sequence). Trimming removed 3 bases at V and 1 base at J, with 15 bases between. The CDR3 reads CSASKAGQTNTEAFF. CDR3 bases: TGCAGTGCTAGTAAAGCCGGACAGACGAACACTGAAGCTTTCTTT.

The rearrangement links TRBV28 to TRBJ1-1; D uncertain. CDR3 size: 10 residues. Trimming removed 6 bases from V and 8 bases from J, with 7 bases in between. Germline assignment: CDR1 MDHEN and CDR2 SYDVKM. The CDR3 spells CASSRFEAFF. The CDR3 DNA reads TGTGCCAGCAGCCGATTCGAAGCTTTCTTT.

This clone turned up a few times. V and J are TRBV28 and TRBJ2-2; TRBD1 matches 9 bases. CDR1 MDHEN and CDR2 SYDVKM come from the germline V gene. The CDR3 covers 15 residues. V was pared by 6 bases and J by 1 base, with 3 bases of the junction left unmatched. CDR3 DNA: TGTGCCAGCAGAAACAGGGGGCAGAACACCGGGGAGCTGTTTTTT. Translated: CASRNRGQNTGELFF.

This clone was picked up a small number of times. The J gene is TRBJ2-7, the V gene TRBV19; no definite D call. Germline CDR1 LNHDA, CDR2 SQIVND (reference sequence). Trimming took 3 bases from V and 7 from J, leaving 10 bases between them. CDR3 size: 12 residues. The CDR3 coding sequence is TGTGCCAGTAGTATGAAGGGTCGAGAGCAGTACTTC. Protein product: CASSMKGREQYF.

The chain joins TRBV12-3 or TRBV12-4 to TRBJ2-5; possible D gene TRBD1, 6 bases. This CDR3 spans 11 amino acids. V dropped 6 bases and J dropped 7 bases, with 9 bases sitting between them. The CDR3 here is CASRQGRTQYF. CDR3 nucleotide sequence: TGTGCCAGCAGACAGGGTCGGACCCAGTACTTC.

J is TRBJ2-1 and V is TRBV7-3; 11 bases are a match to TRBD2. This CDR3 has 14 residues. With V trimmed by 4 bases and J by 8 bases, 4 bases remained unmatched. Germline lookup yields CDR1 SGHTA and CDR2 FQGTGA. This CDR3 is CASSYGTSGYEQFF. Here the CDR3 DNA reads TGTGCCAGCAGCTACGGGACTAGCGGTTATGAGCAGTTCTTC.

The CDR3 coding sequence is TGTGCCAGTAGTACCACAGGGGTGGGGGAGCAGTACTTC. Protein sequence: CASSTTGVGEQYF. The J gene is TRBJ2-7, the V gene TRBV19; TRBD1 aligns across 7 bases. This CDR3 has 13 residues. With 4 bases clipped from V and 7 bases from J, the junction kept 7 bases outside the gene matches. Per the germline V gene, CDR1 is LNHDA and CDR2 is SQIVND (reference sequence).

The V and J genes are TRBV25-1 and TRBJ2-7; D perhaps matches TRBD2 (5 bases). Germline loops: CDR1 MGHDK, CDR2 SYGVNS. The CDR3 length is 15 residues. Trimming shortened V by 4 bases and J by 0 bases, and 13 bases separated the two germline ends. CDR3 amino acids: CASSVLGLSSYEQYF. CDR3 bases: TGTGCCAGCAGTGTTCTAGGACTCAGCTCCTACGAGCAGTACTTC.

This rearrangement joins TRBV28 to TRBJ2-5; 7 nucleotides align to TRBD2. This CDR3 region has 14 residues. Germline CDR1 MDHEN, CDR2 SYDVKM. V was pared by 2 bases and J by 0 bases, with 0 bases of the junction left unmatched. The CDR3 reads CASSLGGDQETQYF. Written as DNA, the CDR3 is TGTGCCAGCAGTTTAGGGGGGGACCAAGAGACCCAGTACTTC.

As DNA, the CDR3 is TGTGCCAGTAGTATAGATCGACAGGGCCCTGAAAAACTGTTTTTT. Its translation is CASSIDRQGPEKLFF. The chain recombines TRBV19 with TRBJ1-4, with 7 nucleotides matching TRBD1. The CDR3 is 15 residues long. Germline lookup yields CDR1 LNHDA and CDR2 SQIVND (reference sequence). The ends lost 0 bases at V and 7 bases at J; junction bases unmatched: 5.

The rearrangement joins TRBV2 to TRBJ1-3; TRBD1 is a possible D gene (6 bases). V dropped 11 bases and J dropped 4 bases, with 12 bases sitting between them. Germline CDR1 and CDR2: SNHLY and FYNNEI. The CDR3 runs 12 residues. As DNA, the CDR3 is TGTGCCGGCGCAGGGGCCGGAAACACCATATATTTT. Protein sequence: CAGAGAGNTIYF.